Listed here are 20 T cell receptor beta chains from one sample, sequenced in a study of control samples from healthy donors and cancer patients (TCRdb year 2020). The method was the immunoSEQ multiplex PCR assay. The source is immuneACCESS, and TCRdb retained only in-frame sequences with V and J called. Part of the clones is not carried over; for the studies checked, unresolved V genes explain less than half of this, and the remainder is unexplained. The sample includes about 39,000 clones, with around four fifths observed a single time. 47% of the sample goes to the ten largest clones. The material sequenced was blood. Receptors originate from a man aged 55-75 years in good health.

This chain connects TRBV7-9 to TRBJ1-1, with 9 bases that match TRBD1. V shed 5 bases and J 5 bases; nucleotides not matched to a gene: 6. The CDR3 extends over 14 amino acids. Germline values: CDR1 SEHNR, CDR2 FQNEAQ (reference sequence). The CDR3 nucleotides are TGTGCCAGCAGCCCCGACAGGGGGGCAACTGAAGCTTTCTTT. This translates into CASSPDRGATEAFF.

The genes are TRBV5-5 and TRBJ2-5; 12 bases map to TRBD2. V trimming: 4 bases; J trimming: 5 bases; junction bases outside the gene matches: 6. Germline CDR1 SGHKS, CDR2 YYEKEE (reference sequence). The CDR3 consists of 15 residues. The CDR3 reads CASSPRTSGAETQYF. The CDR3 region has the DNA TGTGCCAGCAGCCCTCGGACTAGCGGGGCTGAGACCCAGTACTTC.

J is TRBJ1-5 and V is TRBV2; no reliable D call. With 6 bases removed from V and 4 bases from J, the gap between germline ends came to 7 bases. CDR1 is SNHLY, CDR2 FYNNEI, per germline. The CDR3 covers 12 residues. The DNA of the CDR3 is TGTGCCAGCAGGCCGTCAAATCAGCCCCAGCATTTT. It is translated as CASRPSNQPQHF.

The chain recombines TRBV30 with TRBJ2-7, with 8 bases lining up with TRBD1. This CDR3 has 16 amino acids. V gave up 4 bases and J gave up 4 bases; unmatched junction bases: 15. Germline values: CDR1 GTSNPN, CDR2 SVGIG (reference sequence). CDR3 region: CAWTRQPAGGSYEQYF. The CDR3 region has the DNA TGTGCCTGGACCCGACAGCCGGCAGGGGGCTCGTACGAGCAGTACTTC.

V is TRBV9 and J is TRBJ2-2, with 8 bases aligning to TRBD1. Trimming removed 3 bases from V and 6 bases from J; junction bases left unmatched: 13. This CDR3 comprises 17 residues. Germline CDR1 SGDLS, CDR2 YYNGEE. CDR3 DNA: TGTGCCAGCAGCGGCGCCCCGGGACAGGAGGTCGCCGGGGAGCTGTTTTTT. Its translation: CASSGAPGQEVAGELFF.

CDR3 bases: TGTGCCACCAGCAGAGGAGGGGTTGCCAAAAACATTCAGTACTTC. It codes for CATSRGGVAKNIQYF. This chain joins TRBV15 and TRBJ2-4, with D perhaps given as TRBD1 or TRBD2 (5 bases each). Germline-derived CDR1 and CDR2 are LNHNV and YYDKDF (reference sequence). The CDR3 loop spans 15 amino acids. V gave up 1 base and J gave up 1 base, with 8 bases separating them.

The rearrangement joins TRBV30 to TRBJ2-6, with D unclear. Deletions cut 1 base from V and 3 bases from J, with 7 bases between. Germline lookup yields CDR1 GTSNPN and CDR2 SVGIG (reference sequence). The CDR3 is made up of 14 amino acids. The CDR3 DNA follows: TGTGCCTGGAGTGCTACTAATGGGGCCAACGTCCTGACTTTC. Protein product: CAWSATNGANVLTF.

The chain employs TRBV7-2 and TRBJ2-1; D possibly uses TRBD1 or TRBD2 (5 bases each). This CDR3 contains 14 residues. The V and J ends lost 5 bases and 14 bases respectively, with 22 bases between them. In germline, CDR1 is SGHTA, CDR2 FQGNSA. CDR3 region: CASSLTHSRDPKFF. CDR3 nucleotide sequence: TGTGCCAGCAGCCTAACCCATTCCCGGGACCCAAAGTTCTTC.

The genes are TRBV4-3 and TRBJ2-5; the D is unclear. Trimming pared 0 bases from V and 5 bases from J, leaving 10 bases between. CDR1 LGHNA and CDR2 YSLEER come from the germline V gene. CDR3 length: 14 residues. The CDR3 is CASSQERTSETQYF. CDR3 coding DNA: TGCGCCAGCAGCCAAGAGAGGACCTCCGAGACCCAGTACTTC.

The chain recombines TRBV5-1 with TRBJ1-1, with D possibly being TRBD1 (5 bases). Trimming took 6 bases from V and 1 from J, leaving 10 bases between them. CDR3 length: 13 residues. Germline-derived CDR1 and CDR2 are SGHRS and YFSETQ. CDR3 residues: CASNLGGNTEAFF. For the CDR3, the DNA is TGCGCCAGCAATCTGGGGGGGAACACTGAAGCTTTCTTT.

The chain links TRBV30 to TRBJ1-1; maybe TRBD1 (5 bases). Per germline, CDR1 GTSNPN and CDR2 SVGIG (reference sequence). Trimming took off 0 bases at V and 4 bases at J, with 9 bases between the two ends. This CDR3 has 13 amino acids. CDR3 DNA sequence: TGTGCCTGGAGTGTAAAGGGGAGCACTGAAGCTTTCTTT. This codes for CAWSVKGSTEAFF.

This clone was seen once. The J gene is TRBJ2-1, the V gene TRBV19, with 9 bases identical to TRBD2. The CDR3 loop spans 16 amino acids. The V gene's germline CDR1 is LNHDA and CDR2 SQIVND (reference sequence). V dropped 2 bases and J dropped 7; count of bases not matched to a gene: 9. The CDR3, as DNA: TGTGCCAGTAGTATAAACCCCCGAGCGGGAGGAAATGAGCAGTTCTTC. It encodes CASSINPRAGGNEQFF.

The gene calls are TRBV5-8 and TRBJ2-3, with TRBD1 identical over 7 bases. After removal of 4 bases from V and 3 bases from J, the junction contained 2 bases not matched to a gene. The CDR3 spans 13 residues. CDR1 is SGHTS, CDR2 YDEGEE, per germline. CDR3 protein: CASSTGQTDTQYF. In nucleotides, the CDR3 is TGTGCCAGCAGCACGGGACAGACAGATACGCAGTATTTT.

The DNA of the CDR3 is TGTGCCACCAGTGATTCCTTTGGGACAGCCAACACCGGGGAGCTGTTTTTT. Protein: CATSDSFGTANTGELFF. The V and J genes are TRBV24-1 and TRBJ2-2; 7 positions agree with TRBD1. Germline V gene sequence: CDR1 KGHDR, CDR2 SFDVKD. Unmatched junction bases numbered 7, after V lost 2 bases and J lost 2 bases. This CDR3 has 17 amino acids.

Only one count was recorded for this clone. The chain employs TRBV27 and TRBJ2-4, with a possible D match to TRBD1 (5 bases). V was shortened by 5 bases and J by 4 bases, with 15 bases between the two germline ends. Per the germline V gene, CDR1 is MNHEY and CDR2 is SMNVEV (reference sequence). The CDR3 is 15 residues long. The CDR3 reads CASSPDRTLKNIQYF. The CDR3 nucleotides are TGTGCCAGCAGTCCTGACAGAACCCTAAAAAACATTCAGTACTTC.

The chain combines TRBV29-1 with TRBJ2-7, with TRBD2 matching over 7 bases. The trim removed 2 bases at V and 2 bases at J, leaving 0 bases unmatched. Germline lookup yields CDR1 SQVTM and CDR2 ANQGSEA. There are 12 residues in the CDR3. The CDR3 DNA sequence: TGCAGCGTTGAACGGGGGGCCTACGAGCAGTACTTC. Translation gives CSVERGAYEQYF.

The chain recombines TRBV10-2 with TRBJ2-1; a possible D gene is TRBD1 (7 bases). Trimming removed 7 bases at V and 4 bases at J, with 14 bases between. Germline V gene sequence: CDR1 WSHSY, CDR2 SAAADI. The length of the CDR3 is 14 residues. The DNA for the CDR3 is TGCGCCAGCATGGCGGCAGGGGGGTACAATGAGCAGTTCTTC. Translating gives CASMAAGGYNEQFF.

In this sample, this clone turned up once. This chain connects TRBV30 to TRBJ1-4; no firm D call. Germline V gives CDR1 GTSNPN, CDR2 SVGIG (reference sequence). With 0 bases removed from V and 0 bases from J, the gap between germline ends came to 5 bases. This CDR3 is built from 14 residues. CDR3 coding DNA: TGTGCCTGGAGTGTACTCCCAACTAATGAAAAACTGTTTTTT. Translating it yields CAWSVLPTNEKLFF.

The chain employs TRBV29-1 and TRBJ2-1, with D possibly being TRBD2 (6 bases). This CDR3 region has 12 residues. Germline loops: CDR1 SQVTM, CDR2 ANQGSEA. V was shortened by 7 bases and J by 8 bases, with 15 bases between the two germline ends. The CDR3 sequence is CSAGRGIDEQFF. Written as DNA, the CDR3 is TGCAGCGCCGGGCGCGGGATCGATGAGCAGTTCTTC.

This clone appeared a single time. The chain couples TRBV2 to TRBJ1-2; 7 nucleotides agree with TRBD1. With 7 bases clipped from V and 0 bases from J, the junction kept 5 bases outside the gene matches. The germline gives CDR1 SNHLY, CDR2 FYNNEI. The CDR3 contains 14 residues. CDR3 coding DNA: TGTGCCAGCACCAGACAGGGCTCTAACTATGGCTACACCTTC. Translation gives CASTRQGSNYGYTF. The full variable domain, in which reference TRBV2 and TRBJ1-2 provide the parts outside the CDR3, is EPEVTQTPSHQVTQMGQEVILRCVPISNHLYFYWYRQILGQKVEFLVSFYNNEISEKSEIFDDQFSVERPDGSNFTLKIRSTKLEDSAMYFCASTRQGSNYGYTFGSGTRLTVV.